The rows below give T cell receptor beta chains drawn from one sample of a study of shared clonotypes between healthy human individuals. Profiling relied on immunoSEQ multiplex PCR, and the TCRdb table lists in-frame clones only, not all of them. This sample has roughly 2.1 million clones; approximately 94% occur once, and the top ten carry 1.5% to 2%. The specimen sequenced was naive CD8+ T cells from PBMCs. These receptor sequences come from a young man in good health. Some clones in this sample may be carry-over from other donors' samples. The CDR3 runs from the conserved cysteine through the conserved F or W. The order of the fields is CDR3 DNA, CDR3 protein, V gene, D gene, J gene, clone size. D genes are given only for firm matches. Clone size is stated in some rows and not others, as once, few, many or a class when expanded.

TGCGCCAGCAGCCAAGATTTAACAGGGGGCGGGCCCTATGGCTACACCTTC	CASSQDLTGGGPYGYTF	TRBV4-1	TRBD1	TRBJ1-2	NA
TGTGCCAGCAGCGAATACGGGACAGGGCTAAACAATGAGCAGTTCTTC	CASSEYGTGLNNEQFF	TRBV9	TRBD1	TRBJ2-1	NA
TGTGCCAGCAGTTACGAGTCTAGCGGGAGCACAGATACGCAGTATTTT	CASSYESSGSTDTQYF	TRBV6-5	TRBD2	TRBJ2-3	NA
TGTGCCAGCAGGCAAGTTGGGGATACGCAGTATTTT	CASRQVGDTQYF	TRBV11-2	NA	TRBJ2-3	NA
TGCGCCAGCAGCTTGTGGCAGACGAGCTCCTACAATGAGCAGTTCTTC	CASSLWQTSSYNEQFF	TRBV5-1	NA	TRBJ2-1	NA
TGCGCCAGCAGCCAAGGTTGGAGCGGGAGTAACATTCAGTACTTC	CASSQGWSGSNIQYF	TRBV4-3	TRBD2	TRBJ2-4	NA
TGTGCCACCAGCCTCGCAGGTATAAAAAGGGCAGGTTCCTACGAGCAGTACTTC	CATSLAGIKRAGSYEQYF	TRBV15	NA	TRBJ2-7	NA
TGTGCCAGCAGCCGTCGGACAGGGGGGATGGGTGGCTACACCTTC	CASSRRTGGMGGYTF	TRBV11-2	TRBD1	TRBJ1-2	NA
TGTGCCAGCAGTTTGTCCGCGAATGAGCAGTTCTTC	CASSLSANEQFF	TRBV28	NA	TRBJ2-1	NA
TGTGCCAGCAGCCCCTCCAGGGAGCTGTTTTTT	CASSPSRELFF	TRBV7-9	NA	TRBJ2-2	NA
TGTGCCAGCAGCTTAGATCGGACTAGCGGGAGTAACACCGGGGAGCTGTTTTTT	CASSLDRTSGSNTGELFF	TRBV11-2	TRBD2	TRBJ2-2	few
TGTGCCAGCAGAGATGACAGGGAACTTTCCTACGAGCAGTACTTC	CASRDDRELSYEQYF	TRBV6-1	TRBD1	TRBJ2-7	NA
TGCGCCAGCAGCGAAGGTCGGGACAGCCGGGATAGGTCGTACTTC	CASSEGRDSRDRSYF	TRBV4-1	TRBD1	TRBJ2-5	NA
TGTGCCAGCATCAATCCGGACAGGGCGTATGAAGCTTTCTTT	CASINPDRAYEAFF	TRBV7-9	TRBD1	TRBJ1-1	NA
TGTGCCAGCAGTTTTAACAGGGCCGTCTCTGGAAACACCATATATTTT	CASSFNRAVSGNTIYF	TRBV6-6	NA	TRBJ1-3	NA